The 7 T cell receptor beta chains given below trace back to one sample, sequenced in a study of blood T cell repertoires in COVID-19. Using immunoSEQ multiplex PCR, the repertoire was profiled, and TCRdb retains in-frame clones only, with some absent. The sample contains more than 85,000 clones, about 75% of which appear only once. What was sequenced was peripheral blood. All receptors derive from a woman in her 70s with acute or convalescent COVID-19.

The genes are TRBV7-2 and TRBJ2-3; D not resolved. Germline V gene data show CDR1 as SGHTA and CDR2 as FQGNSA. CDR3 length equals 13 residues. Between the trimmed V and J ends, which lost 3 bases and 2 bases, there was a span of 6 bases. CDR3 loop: CASSFPNTDTQYF. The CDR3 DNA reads TGTGCCAGCAGCTTCCCCAACACAGATACGCAGTATTTT.

CDR3 bases: TGCAGCGTTGAACGTAGCACAGATACGCAGTATTTT. Protein product: CSVERSTDTQYF. The rearrangement links TRBV29-1 to TRBJ2-3; D not resolved. CDR1 is SQVTM, CDR2 ANQGSEA, per germline. The CDR3 has 12 residues. V dropped 2 bases and J dropped 0 bases, with 3 bases sitting between them.

The CDR3 region is CASSFTGQGSAEAFF. The CDR3 DNA sequence: TGTGCCAGCAGTTTCACCGGACAGGGAAGCGCTGAAGCTTTCTTT. The chain carries TRBV6-5 and TRBJ1-1, with TRBD1 matching over 8 bases. Trimming at V came to 4 bases and at J to 6 bases, leaving 10 bases not matched to a gene. The CDR3 contains 15 residues. Germline V gene data show CDR1 as MNHEY and CDR2 as SVGAGI.

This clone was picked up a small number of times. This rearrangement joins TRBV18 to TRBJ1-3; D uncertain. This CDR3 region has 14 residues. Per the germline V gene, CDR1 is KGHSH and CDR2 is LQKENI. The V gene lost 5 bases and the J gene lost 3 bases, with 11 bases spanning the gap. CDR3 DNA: TGTGCCAGCTCATCCACTGCCGTTGGAAACACCATATATTTT. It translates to CASSSTAVGNTIYF.

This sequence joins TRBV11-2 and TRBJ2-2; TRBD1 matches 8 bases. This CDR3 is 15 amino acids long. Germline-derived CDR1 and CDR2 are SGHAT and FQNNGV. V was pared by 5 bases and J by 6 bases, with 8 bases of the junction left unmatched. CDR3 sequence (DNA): TGTGCCAGCAGCCTCACAGGGGGTATGGCCGGGGAGCTGTTTTTT. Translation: CASSLTGGMAGELFF.

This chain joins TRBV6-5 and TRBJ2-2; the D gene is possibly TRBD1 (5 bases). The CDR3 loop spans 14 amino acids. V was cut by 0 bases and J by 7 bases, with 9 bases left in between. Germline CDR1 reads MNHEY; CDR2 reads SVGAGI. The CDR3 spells CASSYSSGIGELFF. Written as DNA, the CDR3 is TGTGCCAGCAGTTACTCGTCAGGGATCGGGGAGCTGTTTTTT.

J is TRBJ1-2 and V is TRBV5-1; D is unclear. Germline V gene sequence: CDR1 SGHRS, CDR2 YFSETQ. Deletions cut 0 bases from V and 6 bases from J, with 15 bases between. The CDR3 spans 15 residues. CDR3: CASSLEAGLSHGYTF. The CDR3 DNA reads TGCGCCAGCAGCTTGGAAGCAGGCCTATCGCATGGCTACACCTTC. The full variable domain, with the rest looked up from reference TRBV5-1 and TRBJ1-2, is KAGVTQTPRYLIKTRGQQVTLSCSPISGHRSVSWYQQTPGQGLQFLFEYFSETQRNKGNFPGRFSGRQFSNSRSEMNVSTLELGDSALYLCASSLEAGLSHGYTFGSGTRLTVV.